This TCR beta chain was identified during a study of shared clonotypes between healthy human individuals. The germline V gene encodes CDR1 SGHTA and CDR2 FQGTGA. The CDR3 is 15 residues long. Trimming removed 0 bases at V and 0 bases at J, with 9 bases between. TCRdb's table, derived via immunoSEQ multiplex PCR, lists solely in-frame clones and lacks some. This table has 2 million to 2.5 million clones, less than 95% appearing once. The receptor was derived from a man between 18 and 29 years old in good health. Some clones in this sample may be carry-over from other donors' samples. Sequencing was carried out using naive CD4+ T cells from PBMCs. Subset in this sample: CD45RA+ positively selected. V and J are TRBV7-3 and TRBJ2-7, with D possibly matching TRBD2 (6 bases). The CDR3: CASSLTFGSSYEQYF. In DNA form, the CDR3 reads TGTGCCAGCAGCTTAACGTTCGGGAGCTCCTACGAGCAGTACTTC.